The clone carrying this T cell receptor (beta chain) was counted a few times. The CDR3 extends over 12 amino acids. Trimming left V 3 bases short and J 7 bases short, with 7 bases between. CDR1 and CDR2 from the germline V gene are ENHRY and SYGVKD. Method: immunoSEQ multiplex PCR; TCRdb's copy keeps in-frame clones and lacks some. The table has around 35,000 clones, less than 80% seen once. The data originate from a study of OX40 agonist ivuxolimab in advanced cancers. The chain joins TRBV10-3 to TRBJ2-1; D gene uncertain. The sample consisted of CD4+ or CD8+ T cells sorted from blood, taken in a trial of the OX40 agonist ivuxolimab. This TCR was sampled from an adult with an advanced solid tumor such as melanoma, head and neck, liver or kidney cancer. CDR3 in amino acids: CAISEDGNEQFF. The CDR3 nucleotides read TGTGCCATCAGTGAAGATGGGAATGAGCAGTTCTTC.